The 2 T cell receptor beta chains below come from one sample, sequenced in a study of T cell responses to AZD1222 COVID-19 vaccine (dated by TCRdb to about 2021). Libraries were constructed by the immunoSEQ multiplex PCR assay. TCRdb's version of the immuneACCESS table is confined to in-frame rearrangements and falls short of the full clone set. An unresolved V gene accounts for under half of the shortfall where checked; the remainder is of unknown origin. Present in this sample are roughly 150,000 clones, almost 95% of which were seen just once. The top ten constitute about 2.5% of the sample. The time point label here, explained by the study, means: baseline before first vaccination. Specimen: peripheral blood, collected on day 0 of AZD1222 vaccination. These receptors were obtained from an adult in good health.

This chain connects TRBV5-1 to TRBJ2-1; 8 bases fit TRBD2. Germline CDR1 and CDR2: SGHRS and YFSETQ. With V trimmed by 3 bases and J by 5 bases, 10 bases remained unmatched. This CDR3 spans 16 amino acids. This CDR3 reads CASSWVPGLGDNEQFF. CDR3 in DNA: TGCGCCAGCAGCTGGGTTCCGGGACTAGGGGACAATGAGCAGTTCTTC. Filled out from reference TRBV5-1 and TRBJ2-1, the complete variable domain reads KAGVTQTPRYLIKTRGQQVTLSCSPISGHRSVSWYQQTPGQGLQFLFEYFSETQRNKGNFPGRFSGRQFSNSRSEMNVSTLELGDSALYLCASSWVPGLGDNEQFFGPGTRLTVL.

This rearrangement joins TRBV7-2 to TRBJ2-3; D might be TRBD2 (5 bases). CDR1 is SGHTA, CDR2 FQGNSA, per germline. CDR3 size: 12 residues. V shed 4 bases and J shed 5 bases, with 7 bases lying between them. The CDR3, as DNA: TGTGCCAGCAGCTCCCGGGGAGATACGCAGTATTTT. This gives the protein CASSSRGDTQYF.